The 4 T cell receptor beta chains below all came from one sample that was sequenced in a study of cytomegalovirus exposure and HLA in healthy donors. The PCR made use of 60 Vbeta and 13 Jbeta primers. Sequenced by immunoSEQ multiplex PCR; TCRdb stores in-frame clones only, minus some. The sample includes about 89,000 clones, over 60% of them seen just once. The sequenced sample was PBMCs. These TCRs come from a man younger than 45 in good health and CMV-seronegative.

The chain recombines TRBV5-1 with TRBJ1-6; D is unclear. V was pared by 0 bases and J by 3 bases, with 4 bases between. Germline loops: CDR1 SGHRS, CDR2 YFSETQ. The CDR3 is made up of 14 amino acids. As DNA, the CDR3 is TGCGCCAGCAGCTTGGAACTCTATAATTCACCCCTCCACTTT. It translates to CASSLELYNSPLHF.

This clone was seen more than once but under ten times. The J gene is TRBJ2-3, the V gene TRBV7-2; D gene unclear. The CDR3 loop spans 13 amino acids. V dropped 6 bases and J dropped 4 bases, with 11 bases sitting between them. Germline lookup yields CDR1 SGHTA and CDR2 FQGNSA. The CDR3 loop reads CASSRIGADTQYF. DNA for the CDR3: TGTGCCAGCAGTCGCATCGGTGCAGATACGCAGTATTTT.

The gene calls are TRBV27 and TRBJ2-7; D is perhaps TRBD2 (6 bases). Trimming took 6 bases from V and 2 from J, leaving 11 bases between them. The CDR3 has 13 amino acids. From germline, CDR1 is MNHEY and CDR2 SMNVEV (reference sequence). The CDR3 protein is CASSWGDTYEQYF. CDR3 nucleotides: TGTGCCAGCAGCTGGGGGGATACCTACGAGCAGTACTTC.

In this sample, this clone turned up a few times. The J gene is TRBJ1-2, the V gene TRBV7-9; TRBD1 matches 7 bases. The length of the CDR3 is 17 residues. The V gene end was trimmed by 5 bases and the J gene end by 3 bases; junction bases not matched to a gene: 15. In germline, CDR1 is SEHNR, CDR2 FQNEAQ (reference sequence). The CDR3 DNA sequence: TGTGCCAGCAGCGCCGGGACAGCCCTGGGAAAGGACTATGGCTACACCTTC. Translating gives CASSAGTALGKDYGYTF.